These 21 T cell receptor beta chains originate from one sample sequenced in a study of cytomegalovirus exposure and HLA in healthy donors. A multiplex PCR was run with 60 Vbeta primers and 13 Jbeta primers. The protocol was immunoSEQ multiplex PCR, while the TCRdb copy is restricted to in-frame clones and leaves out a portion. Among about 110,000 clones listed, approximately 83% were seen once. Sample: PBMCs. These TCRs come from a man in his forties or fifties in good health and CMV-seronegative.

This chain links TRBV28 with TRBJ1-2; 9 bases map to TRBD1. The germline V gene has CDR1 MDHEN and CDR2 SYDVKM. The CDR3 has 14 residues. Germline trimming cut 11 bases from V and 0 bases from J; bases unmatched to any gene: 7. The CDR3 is CAVQGATANYGYTF. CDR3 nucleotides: TGTGCCGTACAGGGGGCAACGGCTAACTATGGCTACACCTTC.

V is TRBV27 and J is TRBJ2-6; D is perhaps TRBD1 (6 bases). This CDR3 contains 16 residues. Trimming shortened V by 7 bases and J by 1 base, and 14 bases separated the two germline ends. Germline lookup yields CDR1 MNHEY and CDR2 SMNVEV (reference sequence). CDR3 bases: TGTGCCAGCACTAACTCGAGGGGGTCTGGGGCCAACGTCCTGACTTTC. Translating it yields CASTNSRGSGANVLTF.

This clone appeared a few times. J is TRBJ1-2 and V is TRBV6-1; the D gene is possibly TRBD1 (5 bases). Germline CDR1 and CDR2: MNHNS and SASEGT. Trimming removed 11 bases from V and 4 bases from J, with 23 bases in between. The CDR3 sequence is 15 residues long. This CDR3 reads CAASPGVGGGYGYTF. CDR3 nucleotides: TGTGCCGCCTCCCCGGGAGTGGGGGGAGGCTATGGCTACACCTTC.

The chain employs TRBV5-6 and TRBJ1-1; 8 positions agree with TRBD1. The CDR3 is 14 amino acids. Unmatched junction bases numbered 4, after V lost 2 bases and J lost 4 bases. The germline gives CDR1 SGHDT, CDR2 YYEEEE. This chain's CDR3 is CASSFVDRGTEAFF. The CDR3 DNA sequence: TGTGCCAGCAGCTTCGTAGACAGGGGCACTGAAGCTTTCTTT. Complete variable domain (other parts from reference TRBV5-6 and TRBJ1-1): DAGVTQSPTHLIKTRGQQVTLRCSPKSGHDTVSWYQQALGQGPQFIFQYYEEEERQRGNFPDRFSGHQFPNYSSELNVNALLLGDSALYLCASSFVDRGTEAFFGQGTRLTVV.

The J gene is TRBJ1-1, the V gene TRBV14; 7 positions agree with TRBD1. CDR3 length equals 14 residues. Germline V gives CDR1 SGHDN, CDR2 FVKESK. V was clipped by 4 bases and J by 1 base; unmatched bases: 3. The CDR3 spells CASSPGQKNTEAFF. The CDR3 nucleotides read TGTGCCAGCAGCCCGGGACAGAAGAACACTGAAGCTTTCTTT.

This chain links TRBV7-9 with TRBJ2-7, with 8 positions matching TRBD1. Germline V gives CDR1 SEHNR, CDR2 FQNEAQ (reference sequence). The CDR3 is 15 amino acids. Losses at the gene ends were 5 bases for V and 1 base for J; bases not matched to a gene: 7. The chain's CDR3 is CASSLWDRSSYEQYF. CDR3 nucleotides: TGTGCCAGCAGCCTTTGGGACAGGTCTTCCTACGAGCAGTACTTC.

The CDR3 region has the DNA TGTGCCAGCAGCTCAATGGGACACGGCGAGAATGAGCAGTTCTTC. Translation gives CASSSMGHGENEQFF. V usage is TRBV13 and J usage is TRBJ2-1; possibly TRBD1 for D (6 bases). V was clipped by 4 bases and J by 7 bases, with 17 bases between them. Per the germline V gene, CDR1 is PRHDT and CDR2 is FYEKMQ (reference sequence). This CDR3 is built from 15 residues. Drawing the rest from reference TRBV13 and TRBJ2-1, the complete variable domain is AAGVIQSPRHLIKEKRETATLKCYPIPRHDTVYWYQQGPGQDPQFLISFYEKMQSDKGSIPDRFSAQQFSDYHSELNMSSLELGDSALYFCASSSMGHGENEQFFGPGTRLTVL.

The CDR3 region is CASKKNRGRTPRQPQHF. The CDR3 DNA reads as TGTGCCAGCAAGAAAAACAGGGGGCGTACTCCCAGACAGCCCCAGCATTTT. V is TRBV21-1 and J is TRBJ1-5; TRBD1, the table's D call, lacks a check against the DNA. TRBV21-1 is an annotated pseudogene. The CDR3 is 17 residues long.

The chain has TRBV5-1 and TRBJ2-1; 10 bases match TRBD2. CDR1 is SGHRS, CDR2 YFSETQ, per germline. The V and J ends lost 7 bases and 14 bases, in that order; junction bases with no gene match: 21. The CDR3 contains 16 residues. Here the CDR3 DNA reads TGCGCCAGCTCAGCAGACGCGGGCGGGGGTAGCGGGGGGAAGTTCTTC. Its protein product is CASSADAGGGSGGKFF.

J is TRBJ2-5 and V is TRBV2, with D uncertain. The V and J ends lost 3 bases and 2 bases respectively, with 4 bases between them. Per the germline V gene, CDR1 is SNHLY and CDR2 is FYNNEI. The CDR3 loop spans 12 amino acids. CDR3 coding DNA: TGTGCCAGCAGTGAGGAGCAAGAGACCCAGTACTTC. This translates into CASSEEQETQYF.

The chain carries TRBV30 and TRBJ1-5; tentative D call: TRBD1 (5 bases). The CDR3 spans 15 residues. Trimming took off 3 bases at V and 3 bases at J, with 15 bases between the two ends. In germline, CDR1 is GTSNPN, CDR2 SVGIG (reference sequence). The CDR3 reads CAWSQKGLNNQPQHF. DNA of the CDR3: TGTGCCTGGAGCCAAAAGGGGTTAAACAATCAGCCCCAGCATTTT.

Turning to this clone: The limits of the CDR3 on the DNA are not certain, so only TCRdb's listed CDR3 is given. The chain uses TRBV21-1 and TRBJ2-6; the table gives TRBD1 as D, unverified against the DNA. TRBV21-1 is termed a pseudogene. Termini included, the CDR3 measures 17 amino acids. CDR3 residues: CASSKWGPGSGANVLTF.

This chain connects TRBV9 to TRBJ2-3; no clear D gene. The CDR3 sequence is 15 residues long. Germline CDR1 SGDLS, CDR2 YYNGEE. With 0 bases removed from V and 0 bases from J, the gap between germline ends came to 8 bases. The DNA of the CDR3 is TGTGCCAGCAGCGTAGCCGTAGATAGCACAGATACGCAGTATTTT. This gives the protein CASSVAVDSTDTQYF.

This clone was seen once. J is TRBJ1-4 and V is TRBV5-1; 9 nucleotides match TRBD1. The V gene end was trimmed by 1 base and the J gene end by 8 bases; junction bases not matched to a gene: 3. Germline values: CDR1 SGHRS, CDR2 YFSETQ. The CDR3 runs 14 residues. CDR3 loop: CASSLTGGGEKLFF. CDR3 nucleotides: TGCGCCAGCAGCTTGACAGGGGGCGGAGAAAAACTGTTTTTT.

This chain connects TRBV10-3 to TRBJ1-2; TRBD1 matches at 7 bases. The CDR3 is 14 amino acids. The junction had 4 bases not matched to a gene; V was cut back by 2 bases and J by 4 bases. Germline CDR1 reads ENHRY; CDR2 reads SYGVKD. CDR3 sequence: CAISEPGTVYGYTF. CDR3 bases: TGTGCCATCAGTGAGCCGGGGACAGTCTATGGCTACACCTTC.

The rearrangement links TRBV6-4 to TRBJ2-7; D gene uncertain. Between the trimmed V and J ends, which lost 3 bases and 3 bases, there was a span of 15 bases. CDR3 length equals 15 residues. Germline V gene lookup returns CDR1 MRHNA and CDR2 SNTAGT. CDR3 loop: CASSEQTEICYEQYF. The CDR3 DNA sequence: TGTGCCAGCAGTGAGCAGACGGAGATCTGCTACGAGCAGTACTTC.

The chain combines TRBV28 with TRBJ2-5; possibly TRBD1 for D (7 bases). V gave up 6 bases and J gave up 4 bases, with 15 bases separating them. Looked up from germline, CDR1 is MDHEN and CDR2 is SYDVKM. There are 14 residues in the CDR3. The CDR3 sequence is CASSRQGGRETQYF. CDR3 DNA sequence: TGTGCCAGCAGCCGACAGGGAGGAAGAGAGACCCAGTACTTC.

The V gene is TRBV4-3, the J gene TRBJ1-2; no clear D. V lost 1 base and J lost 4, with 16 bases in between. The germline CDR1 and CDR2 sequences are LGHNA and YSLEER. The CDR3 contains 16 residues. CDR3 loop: CASSQGQVGTSYGYTF. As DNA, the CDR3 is TGCGCCAGCAGCCAAGGGCAGGTGGGCACTTCCTATGGCTACACCTTC.

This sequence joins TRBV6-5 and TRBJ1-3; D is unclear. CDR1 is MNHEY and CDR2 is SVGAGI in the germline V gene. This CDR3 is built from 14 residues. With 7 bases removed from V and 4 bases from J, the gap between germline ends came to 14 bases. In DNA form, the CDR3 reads TGTGCCAGCACCCACCCGGGAGGGGGAAACACCATATATTTT. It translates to CASTHPGGGNTIYF.

The CDR3 is CASRWTHGQETQYF. CDR3 sequence (DNA): TGTGCCAGCAGGTGGACACACGGACAAGAGACCCAGTACTTC. The V call is TRBV6-1, the J call TRBJ2-5, with D possibly matching TRBD1 (5 bases). The CDR3 has 14 amino acids. Germline values: CDR1 MNHNS, CDR2 SASEGT. V lost 6 bases and J lost 2, with 13 bases in between.

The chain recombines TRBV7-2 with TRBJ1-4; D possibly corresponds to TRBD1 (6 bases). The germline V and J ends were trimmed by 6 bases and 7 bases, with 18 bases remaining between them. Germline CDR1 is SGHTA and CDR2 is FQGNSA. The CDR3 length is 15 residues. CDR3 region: CASSRKQGLGEKLFF. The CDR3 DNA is TGTGCCAGCAGTCGCAAACAGGGTTTAGGTGAAAAACTGTTTTTT.